What follows are 17 T cell receptor beta chains derived from one specimen sequenced in a study of T-cell reconstitution after alpha-beta-depleted transplantation in children. Preparing the TCRbeta library involved the use of unique molecular identifiers. TCRdb re-analysed the PCR reads in MiXCR, keeping a single row per CDR3 protein. The data show some 500,000 distinct CDR3 sequences, with around 17% seen just once and about 3.1% held by the top ten. The input for sequencing was PBMCs from the stem cell graft donor, taken from the stem cell graft. Source of these receptors: a human donor who donated a stem cell graft to a child with acute lymphoblastic leukemia.

The gene calls are TRBV7-2 and TRBJ2-7; perhaps TRBD1 as D (5 bases). The CDR3 runs 16 residues. Germline V gene sequence: CDR1 SGHTA, CDR2 FQGNSA. Trimming removed 3 bases at V and 0 bases at J, with 15 bases between. CDR3: CASSFSGWGSSYEQYF. Here the CDR3 DNA reads TGTGCCAGCAGCTTCTCCGGGTGGGGCAGCTCCTACGAGCAGTACTTC.

This clonotype was found a few times. The rearrangement uses TRBV10-1 and TRBJ1-2, with D perhaps TRBD1 (6 bases). CDR3 length: 13 amino acids. The germline V gene encodes CDR1 WNHNN and CDR2 SYGVQD (reference sequence). V lost 8 bases and J 8 bases, leaving 18 bases between the germline ends. This CDR3 reads CASRLPGVTGYTF. CDR3 coding DNA: TGCGCCAGCCGTCTCCCAGGGGTTACAGGCTACACCTTC.

This clonotype was observed a few times. V usage is TRBV9 and J usage is TRBJ1-2, with 7 positions matching TRBD1. Germline CDR1 is SGDLS and CDR2 is YYNGEE. Losses at the gene ends were 0 bases for V and 5 bases for J; bases not matched to a gene: 4. The CDR3 contains 14 residues. As DNA, the CDR3 is TGTGCCAGCAGCGTAGCCCAGACAGGGTATGGCTACACCTTC. Translating it yields CASSVAQTGYGYTF. Full variable domain (outside the CDR3, taken from reference TRBV9 and TRBJ1-2): DSGVTQTPKHLITATGQRVTLRCSPRSGDLSVYWYQQSLDQGLQFLIQYYNGEERAKGNILERFSAQQFPDLHSELNLSSLELGDSALYFCASSVAQTGYGYTFGSGTRLTVV.

This clonotype has just a few counts. This chain links TRBV5-1 with TRBJ2-1, with D possibly being TRBD1 (5 bases). The CDR3 is made up of 15 amino acids. Germline V gives CDR1 SGHRS, CDR2 YFSETQ. V was clipped by 0 bases and J by 4 bases, with 11 bases between them. CDR3 amino acids: CASSLEGFGYNEQFF. Written as DNA, the CDR3 is TGCGCCAGCAGCTTGGAGGGGTTTGGGTACAATGAGCAGTTCTTC.

V is TRBV20-1 and J is TRBJ1-1, with 7 bases fitting TRBD1. This CDR3 is 15 amino acids long. Germline CDR1 is DFQATT and CDR2 is SNEGSKA (reference sequence). V was clipped by 5 bases and J by 0 bases; unmatched bases: 9. The CDR3 protein is CSAGGTALMNTEAFF. The DNA for the CDR3 is TGCAGTGCTGGGGGGACAGCTCTTATGAACACTGAAGCTTTCTTT.

The chain is built from TRBV5-1 and TRBJ1-1; 7 positions match TRBD1. V lost 0 bases to trimming and J lost 2 bases; unmatched junction nucleotides: 4. CDR3 length equals 15 residues. Looked up from germline, CDR1 is SGHRS and CDR2 is YFSETQ. The chain's CDR3 is CASSLGGTANTEAFF. The CDR3, as DNA: TGCGCCAGCAGCTTGGGAGGGACAGCAAACACTGAAGCTTTCTTT.

This chain joins TRBV5-1 and TRBJ2-1; TRBD2 agrees at 8 bases. CDR3 size: 18 residues. V was pared by 5 bases and J by 0 bases, with 13 bases of the junction left unmatched. Germline CDR1 and CDR2: SGHRS and YFSETQ. CDR3 residues: CASSQTSGLSSSYNEQFF. The CDR3 DNA is TGCGCCAGCAGTCAAACTAGCGGCCTCTCTAGCTCCTACAATGAGCAGTTCTTC.

There are a few counts of this clonotype. The CDR3 protein is CATTWGGRGPGEQFF. The CDR3 bases are TGTGCCACCACCTGGGGGGGCAGGGGGCCAGGTGAGCAGTTCTTC. The chain carries TRBV5-4 and TRBJ2-1; D possibly corresponds to TRBD1 (8 bases). V was cut by 9 bases and J by 9 bases, with 25 bases left in between. CDR1 SGHNT and CDR2 YYREEE come from the germline V gene (reference sequence). The CDR3 is 15 residues long.

This chain uses TRBV20-1 with TRBJ2-3; 7 nucleotides align to TRBD2. Unmatched junction bases numbered 12, after V lost 0 bases and J lost 9 bases. Germline values: CDR1 DFQATT, CDR2 SNEGSKA (reference sequence). The CDR3 runs to 15 residues. The CDR3 here is CSARDLGRERWTQYF. The CDR3, as DNA: TGCAGTGCTAGAGATTTGGGGCGGGAGCGGTGGACGCAGTATTTT.

This clonotype was observed at least ten times. J is TRBJ2-5 and V is TRBV7-2; no definite D call. The CDR3 spans 13 residues. Germline-derived CDR1 and CDR2 are SGHTA and FQGNSA. Trimming stripped 3 bases from V and 4 bases from J, with 9 bases between. DNA of the CDR3: TGTGCCAGCAGCTTGAGATGGGGAGAGACCCAGTACTTC. This translates into CASSLRWGETQYF.

This clonotype was detected a few times. V and J are TRBV12-3 or TRBV12-4 and TRBJ2-7; D perhaps matches TRBD1 (6 bases). The CDR3 runs to 16 residues. Trimming left V 3 bases short and J 1 base short, with 16 bases between. CDR3 sequence: CASSFWAGRGSYEQYF. DNA of the CDR3: TGTGCCAGCAGTTTTTGGGCGGGCAGGGGATCCTACGAGCAGTACTTC.

The rearrangement uses TRBV7-9 and TRBJ2-7, with D perhaps matching TRBD1 (7 bases). The J call may be in error: the DNA end matches TRBJ2-1 better. The CDR3 has 15 residues. Germline CDR1 and CDR2: SEHNR and FQNEAQ (reference sequence). CDR3 protein: CATPKLDRDSYEQFF. The CDR3 DNA sequence: TGTGCCACCCCGAAACTAGACAGGGACTCCTACGAGCAGTTCTTC.

This clonotype was recorded many times. The CDR3 region is CSVEDQGVAAGELFF. CDR3 in DNA: TGCAGCGTTGAAGATCAAGGGGTAGCGGCCGGGGAGCTGTTTTTT. The chain uses TRBV29-1 and TRBJ2-2; the D gene is possibly TRBD2 (6 bases). The CDR3 extends over 15 amino acids. Germline loops: CDR1 SQVTM, CDR2 ANQGSEA. V was clipped by 0 bases and J by 6 bases, with 14 bases between them.

This chain connects TRBV5-1 to TRBJ2-2, with D possibly matching TRBD2 (5 bases). Per the germline V gene, CDR1 is SGHRS and CDR2 is YFSETQ. The CDR3 length is 14 residues. V lost 0 bases to trimming and J lost 5 bases, with 8 bases between them. In DNA form, the CDR3 reads TGCGCCAGCAGCTTGGCCGGGGTGACCGGGGAGCTGTTTTTT. It is translated as CASSLAGVTGELFF.

This clonotype was observed a few times. The V and J genes are TRBV7-9 and TRBJ2-4; D remains unclear. Per germline, CDR1 SEHNR and CDR2 FQNEAQ (reference sequence). V lost 5 bases to trimming and J lost 11 bases, with 13 bases between them. This CDR3 comprises 12 residues. The CDR3 DNA reads TGTGCCAGCAGCCACGACGGGTGGGTTCAGTACTTC. It codes for CASSHDGWVQYF.

This rearrangement joins TRBV15 to TRBJ2-7; TRBD1 is a possible D gene (5 bases). The germline V gene encodes CDR1 LNHNV and CDR2 YYDKDF (reference sequence). There are 12 residues in the CDR3. Trimming removed 8 bases at V and 3 bases at J, with 11 bases between. The CDR3 DNA sequence: TGTGCCACCGAAGGGGATGACTACGAGCAGTACTTC. This gives the protein CATEGDDYEQYF.

The chain is built from TRBV29-1 and TRBJ2-2, with D perhaps TRBD1 (5 bases). The V end was cut by 2 bases, the J end by 6 bases, with 13 bases between. The CDR3 totals 14 residues. Per the germline V gene, CDR1 is SQVTM and CDR2 is ANQGSEA. In nucleotides, the CDR3 is TGCAGCGTTGAAACCCTCCAGGGTCCCGGGGAGCTGTTTTTT. As protein: CSVETLQGPGELFF.